This is a list of T cell receptor beta chains from one sample in a study of tumor-infiltrating lymphocytes in glioblastoma multiforme. TCRdb recomputed calls from the multiplex PCR reads with MiXCR, one row per CDR3 protein. This sample carries 20,000 or so distinct CDR3 sequences, about two thirds of them seen once, and the ten largest clones take around a sixth. The specimen sequenced was peripheral blood. These receptors all stem from a male donor with glioblastoma. Each CDR3 is given with its conserved first and last residue. The order of the fields is J gene, D gene, clone size, V gene, CDR3 DNA, CDR3 protein. A D gene is named only where the DNA matches it firmly. The listing skips clone size in some rows; elsewhere it reads once, few, many or a size class.

J: TRBJ2-7; D: NA; size: NA; V: TRBV6-5; DNA: TGTGCCAGCAATCAAGGACGGGGCTCCTACGAGCAGTACTTC; CDR3: CASNQGRGSYEQYF
J: TRBJ1-4; D: NA; size: NA; V: TRBV6-5; DNA: TGTGCCAGCAGTTATATGTCAGGAGGGGATGAAAAACTGTTTTTT; CDR3: CASSYMSGGDEKLFF
J: TRBJ2-1; D: NA; size: NA; V: TRBV5-4; DNA: TGTGCCAGCAGCTTACGGGCCAGCATCAATGAGCAGTTCTTC; CDR3: CASSLRASINEQFF
J: TRBJ2-7; D: NA; size: NA; V: TRBV11-3; DNA: TGTGCCAGCAGCATGCCCCCTCGGTCCGAGCAGTACTTC; CDR3: CASSMPPRSEQYF
J: TRBJ1-1; D: NA; size: few; V: TRBV6-5; DNA: TGTGCCAGCAGTTACAGGGAGTACACTGAAGCTTTCTTT; CDR3: CASSYREYTEAFF
J: TRBJ1-1; D: NA; size: NA; V: TRBV20-1; DNA: TGCATCTCCCCACACCTGGGCACTGAAGCTTTCTTT; CDR3: CISPHLGTEAFF
J: TRBJ2-7; D: TRBD2; size: NA; V: TRBV20-1; DNA: TGCGCTGTATTAGCGGGAGGGCCCCCCTACGAGCAGTACTTC; CDR3: CAVLAGGPPYEQYF
J: TRBJ2-7; D: TRBD1; size: NA; V: TRBV4-3; DNA: TGCGCCAGCAGCCATTTAGAGGGGGCCGAAGGATGGGAGCAGTACTTC; CDR3: CASSHLEGAEGWEQYF
J: TRBJ1-5; D: NA; size: NA; V: TRBV20-1; DNA: TGCAGTGCTTACAGGAGCGATCAGCCCCAGCATTTT; CDR3: CSAYRSDQPQHF
J: TRBJ2-7; D: NA; size: NA; V: TRBV11-3; DNA: TGTGCCAGCAGCTTAAGGACATACAATCAGCAGTACTTC; CDR3: CASSLRTYNQQYF
J: TRBJ1-2; D: NA; size: NA; V: TRBV29-1; DNA: TGCAGCGTACGGGACACCGACATTGGCTATGGCTACACCTTC; CDR3: CSVRDTDIGYGYTF
J: TRBJ1-1; D: NA; size: NA; V: TRBV29-1; DNA: TGCAGCGTAAGACGGGGGAACACTGTAGCTTTCTTT; CDR3: CSVRRGNTVAFF
J: TRBJ2-3; D: TRBD2; size: many; V: TRBV5-4; DNA: TGTGCCAGCAGCCGGGAACTAGCGGGAGTCGGAGATACGCAGTATTTT; CDR3: CASSRELAGVGDTQYF
J: TRBJ2-3; D: NA; size: NA; V: TRBV12-3/TRBV12-4; DNA: TGTGCCAGCAGTTTAGCGGGAGGCGGGACAGATACGCAGTATTTT; CDR3: CASSLAGGGTDTQYF
J: TRBJ1-1; D: NA; size: once; V: TRBV28; DNA: TGTGCCAGCGGTTTAGACCAGAGAGGAGCTTTCTTT; CDR3: CASGLDQRGAFF
J: TRBJ2-5; D: NA; size: NA; V: TRBV11-2; DNA: TGTGCCAGCAGCTTAATTCCGGAAAGACAAGAGACCCAGTACTTC; CDR3: CASSLIPERQETQYF
J: TRBJ1-1; D: NA; size: once; V: TRBV11-1; DNA: TGTGCCAGCAGCTCGAACCCGGGACGGGCCCTAGTGGCTTTCTTT; CDR3: CASSSNPGRALVAFF
J: TRBJ2-2; D: TRBD1; size: NA; V: TRBV5-1; DNA: TGCGCCAGCAGCTCCCAGACAGGGAGCACCGGGGAGCTGTTTTTT; CDR3: CASSSQTGSTGELFF
J: TRBJ2-7; D: TRBD2; size: NA; V: TRBV11-2; DNA: TGTGCCGGTAGCTTAGGTACCGCGGGGGGCAATGAGCAGTACTTC; CDR3: CAGSLGTAGGNEQYF
J: TRBJ1-5; D: NA; size: once; V: TRBV6-5; DNA: TGTGCCAGCAGTTACGGGATTAATCAGCCCCAGCATTTT; CDR3: CASSYGINQPQHF
J: TRBJ2-1; D: TRBD2; size: once; V: TRBV11-2; DNA: TGTGCCAGCAGCCTGGGACTAGCGGGCCGGTGTGAGCAGTTCTTC; CDR3: CASSLGLAGRCEQFF
J: TRBJ2-3; D: TRBD2; size: NA; V: TRBV11-2; DNA: TGTGCCAGCAGACCCATAGCGGGAGGCCTGCATACGCAGTATTTC; CDR3: CASRPIAGGLHTQYF
J: TRBJ1-2; D: NA; size: NA; V: TRBV6-5; DNA: TGTGCCAGCGGAGGACCTAAGGAGGGCTACACGTTC; CDR3: CASGGPKEGYTF
J: TRBJ1-5; D: TRBD1; size: many; V: TRBV30; DNA: TGTGCCTGGAGCGGGACAGGGAGCCAGCCCCAGCATTTT; CDR3: CAWSGTGSQPQHF
J: TRBJ2-7; D: TRBD2; size: few; V: TRBV20-1; DNA: TGCAGTGCTATTTACTCCGGGACTAGCGGGAGGTTTTCCTACGAGCAGTACTTC; CDR3: CSAIYSGTSGRFSYEQYF
J: TRBJ2-5; D: TRBD1; size: NA; V: TRBV11-2; DNA: TGTGCCAGCTGCTTTTTGACAGGGGGCTTTGATACCCAGTACTTC; CDR3: CASCFLTGGFDTQYF
J: TRBJ1-1; D: NA; size: many; V: TRBV12-3/TRBV12-4; DNA: TGTGCCAGCAGTTTCTCAGGGATCGTATGGACTGAAGCTTTCTTT; CDR3: CASSFSGIVWTEAFF
J: TRBJ1-1; D: TRBD1; size: many; V: TRBV7-8; DNA: TGTGCCAGCAGCTTAGTAGGTTGGGACAGGGTTAAACGCACTGAAGCTTTCTTT; CDR3: CASSLVGWDRVKRTEAFF
J: TRBJ2-1; D: TRBD2; size: NA; V: TRBV20-1; DNA: TGCAGTGCTAGAGAAGGCGGGAGCCTAGGCGAGCAGTTCTTC; CDR3: CSAREGGSLGEQFF
J: TRBJ2-7; D: NA; size: NA; V: TRBV20-1; DNA: TGCAGTGCTAATAGTCGTGGGGAGGACGAGCAGTACTTC; CDR3: CSANSRGEDEQYF
J: TRBJ2-1; D: TRBD2; size: many; V: TRBV12-3/TRBV12-4; DNA: TGTGCCAGCAGTTTCCGGACTAGCGGGTCCTACAATGAGCAGTTCTTC; CDR3: CASSFRTSGSYNEQFF
J: TRBJ2-1; D: TRBD2; size: NA; V: TRBV5-5; DNA: TGTGCCAGCAGCTTCAGGACTAGTCGGATTGAGCAGTTCTTC; CDR3: CASSFRTSRIEQFF
J: TRBJ2-1; D: NA; size: NA; V: TRBV13; DNA: TGTGCCAGTAGCTTAGGAACAGACTCCTACAATGAGCAGTTCTTC; CDR3: CASSLGTDSYNEQFF
J: TRBJ2-7; D: TRBD2; size: NA; V: TRBV20-1; DNA: TGCAGTGCCAGCTCTAGCGGGAGGGTCAACGAGCAGTACTTC; CDR3: CSASSSGRVNEQYF
J: TRBJ2-7; D: TRBD1; size: few; V: TRBV29-1; DNA: TGCAGCGTTGAAAATTTAGGGGGCGGCGAGCAGTACTTC; CDR3: CSVENLGGGEQYF
J: TRBJ1-1; D: NA; size: medium-sized; V: TRBV20-1; DNA: TGCAGTGCTAGGGAGTTAATTGACACTGAAGCTTTCTTT; CDR3: CSARELIDTEAFF
J: TRBJ2-7; D: NA; size: NA; V: TRBV11-2; DNA: TGTGCCGTTCGATTAGCAGATTACGAGCAGTACTTC; CDR3: CAVRLADYEQYF
J: TRBJ2-5; D: TRBD2; size: NA; V: TRBV20-1; DNA: TGCAGTGCTAGAGACCGGCTAGCGGGAGGGCAAGAGACCATGTACTTC; CDR3: CSARDRLAGGQETMYF
J: TRBJ1-5; D: NA; size: once; V: TRBV10-2; DNA: TGCGCCAGTAGGGGGGCAGGGCGCCATCAGTCCCAGCATTTT; CDR3: CASRGAGRHQSQHF
J: TRBJ2-3; D: TRBD2; size: NA; V: TRBV12-3/TRBV12-4; DNA: TGTGCCAGCAGAAAGACTAGCGTCAGCGCAGATACGCAGTATTTT; CDR3: CASRKTSVSADTQYF
J: TRBJ2-1; D: NA; size: NA; V: TRBV11-3; DNA: TGTGCCAGCAGCTCGGCCGTGGAGCGTGAGCAGTTCTTC; CDR3: CASSSAVEREQFF
J: TRBJ2-1; D: TRBD1; size: once; V: TRBV11-1; DNA: TGTGCCAGCAGCAATGGGACAGGGCGGGAGACCCAGTTCTTC; CDR3: CASSNGTGRETQFF
J: TRBJ2-7; D: NA; size: NA; V: TRBV11-2; DNA: TGTGCAAGCAGGTCACGAGCCCATGAGCAGTACTTC; CDR3: CASRSRAHEQYF
J: TRBJ2-7; D: TRBD1; size: NA; V: TRBV20-1; DNA: TGCAGTGCTAGAGAAAGGGACAGAGACACCTGCGAGCAGTACTTC; CDR3: CSARERDRDTCEQYF